The rows below give T cell receptor beta chains drawn from one sample of a study of cytomegalovirus exposure and HLA in healthy donors. Only in-frame clones appear in the TCRdb table, and some are missing; sequencing was by immunoSEQ multiplex PCR. The sample lists roughly 200,000 clones, 80% to 90% occurring once. Sequencing input: PBMCs. The source is a woman in her 30s in good health and CMV-seronegative. CDR3s include the opening cysteine and the closing phenylalanine or tryptophan. Each record gives: J gene, V gene, CDR3 protein.

>TRBJ1-5|TRBV2
CASGFREGGSQPQHF
>TRBJ2-7|TRBV11-2
CASSREVRTYEQYF
>TRBJ1-2|TRBV28
CASSLVTGYGYTF
>TRBJ2-1|TRBV9
CASRPGTSVNNEQFF
>TRBJ1-2|TRBV5-4
CASSLDPLRGQVGYTF
>TRBJ2-3|TRBV7-8
CASSLSTTSTDTQYF
>TRBJ2-1|TRBV29-1
CSVAGTPRTSGYEQFF
>TRBJ2-1|TRBV6-5
CASSLSGGSYNEQFF
>-|TRBV30
CAWSVKGLADEQYF
>TRBJ1-5|TRBV27
CASSFYPDNQPQHF
>TRBJ1-6|TRBV19
CASSIGDPGQRTSPLHF
>TRBJ2-5|TRBV28
CASSLGSGALEETQYF
>TRBJ1-2|TRBV6-1
CASRPGTGGDYGYTF
>TRBJ1-6|TRBV30
CAWSRTGYPSPLHF
>TRBJ1-5|TRBV19
CASSIGAGGSEQPQHF
>TRBJ2-7|TRBV6-5
CATAGYEQYF
>TRBJ2-3|TRBV19
CASNQGHITDTQYF
>TRBJ2-5|TRBV30
CAWSKKGLQETQYF
>TRBJ1-2|TRBV6-5
CASSPRAKPYGYTF
>TRBJ2-5|TRBV18
CASSPSETQYF
>TRBJ1-2|TRBV9
CASSVGGQGAHGYTF
>TRBJ2-7|TRBV7-2
CASSPDWQTYEQYF
>TRBJ2-5|TRBV19
CASSMGTRGRETQYF
>TRBJ1-1|TRBV6-1
CASTRQAQGAEAFF
>TRBJ2-7|TRBV11-2
CASSFGASGRSYEQYF
>TRBJ2-3|TRBV15
CATSRGGLATGADTQYF
>TRBJ2-1|TRBV5-1
CASSQGQGTSGAYNEQFF
>TRBJ2-3|TRBV5-1
CASSSGKDTQYF
>TRBJ2-2|TRBV7-2
CASSLSGRATGELFF
>TRBJ1-1|TRBV7-9
CASSSPGSNTEAFF
>TRBJ1-2|TRBV30
CAWSVLRKYTF
>TRBJ2-1|TRBV5-1
CASRTTGTRGNEQFF